The 8 T cell receptor beta chains reported below all come from one sample, sequenced in a study of human thymus T cells. Libraries were prepared by immunoSEQ multiplex PCR; TCRdb keeps only in-frame clonotypes and omits some of them. The sample yields roughly 86,000 clones, 96% seen once. Resections from corrective heart surgery supplied the thymus tissue. The sequencing input was thymus tissue. These receptors were taken from a boy under two years old with a congenital heart defect but otherwise immunologically healthy.

J is TRBJ2-2 and V is TRBV11-2, with no clear D. Trimming removed 8 bases from V and 1 base from J, with 8 bases in between. CDR1 and CDR2 from the germline V gene are SGHAT and FQNNGV. CDR3 size: 13 residues. DNA for the CDR3: TGTGCCAGCTGCCATTTGAACACCGGGGAGCTGTTTTTT. The encoded protein is CASCHLNTGELFF. The whole variable domain, filled in from reference TRBV11-2 and TRBJ2-2, reads EAGVAQSPRYKIIEKRQSVAFWCNPISGHATLYWYQQILGQGPKLLIQFQNNGVVDDSQLPKDRFSAERLKGVDSTLKIQPAKLEDSAVYLCASCHLNTGELFFGEGSRLTVL.

The CDR3 sequence: CASSLGTSGGYNEQFF. The CDR3 nucleotides are TGTGCCAGCAGCTTGGGGACTAGCGGGGGATACAATGAGCAGTTCTTC. The chain has TRBV5-4 and TRBJ2-1, with 13 bases lining up with TRBD2. This CDR3 is built from 16 residues. After removal of 0 bases from V and 4 bases from J, the junction contained 1 base not matched to a gene. Per the germline V gene, CDR1 is SGHNT and CDR2 is YYREEE (reference sequence).

This sequence joins TRBV28 and TRBJ2-1; 10 bases map to TRBD2. The ends lost 2 bases at V and 6 bases at J; junction bases unmatched: 10. CDR1 and CDR2 from the germline V gene are MDHEN and SYDVKM. The CDR3 sequence is 17 residues long. The CDR3 DNA follows: TGTGCCAGCAGTTTAGATAGCGGGAGGACCCTTTGCAATGAGCAGTTCTTC. Translated: CASSLDSGRTLCNEQFF.

This clone was picked up one time. CDR3 nucleotide sequence: TGTGCCAGCAGCCTGAAGGTGGCATACTATGGCTACACCTTC. Translation gives CASSLKVAYYGYTF. V and J are TRBV5-6 and TRBJ1-2, with D uncertain. The ends were cut back, 4 bases at V and 3 bases at J, with 13 bases in the middle. This CDR3 is built from 14 residues. Germline CDR1 SGHDT, CDR2 YYEEEE. Together with reference TRBV5-6 and TRBJ1-2, the CDR3 gives the full variable domain: DAGVTQSPTHLIKTRGQQVTLRCSPKSGHDTVSWYQQALGQGPQFIFQYYEEEERQRGNFPDRFSGHQFPNYSSELNVNALLLGDSALYLCASSLKVAYYGYTFGSGTRLTVV.

The chain joins TRBV12-5 to TRBJ2-7; possibly TRBD1 or TRBD2 for D (6 bases each). The V gene's germline CDR1 is LGHNT and CDR2 FRNRAP. V lost 4 bases and J 1 base, leaving 20 bases between the germline ends. The CDR3 has 17 amino acids. As DNA, the CDR3 is TGTGCTAGTGGTTACCTACTCTTCGGGGGCTTATCCTACGAGCAGTACTTC. This encodes CASGYLLFGGLSYEQYF.

The chain uses TRBV4-3 and TRBJ1-2; TRBD1 might be the D (5 bases). V was clipped by 0 bases and J by 4 bases, with 15 bases between them. The CDR3 runs 16 residues. Germline CDR1 and CDR2: LGHNA and YSLEER. The CDR3 region is CASSQDRQGPIYGYTF. In DNA, the CDR3 is TGCGCCAGCAGCCAAGATCGTCAGGGACCTATCTATGGCTACACCTTC.

The chain combines TRBV19 with TRBJ1-3; D is unclear. This CDR3 comprises 14 residues. Germline V lookup: CDR1 LNHDA, CDR2 SQIVND (reference sequence). Trimming took 3 bases from V and 0 from J, leaving 6 bases between them. The CDR3 protein is CASSIVSSGNTIYF. The CDR3 nucleotides read TGTGCCAGTAGTATTGTGAGCTCTGGAAACACCATATATTTT. Full variable domain (outside the CDR3, taken from reference TRBV19 and TRBJ1-3): DGGITQSPKYLFRKEGQNVTLSCEQNLNHDAMYWYRQDPGQGLRLIYYSQIVNDFQKGDIAEGYSVSREKKESFPLTVTSAQKNPTAFYLCASSIVSSGNTIYFGEGSWLTVV.

V and J are TRBV6-5 and TRBJ2-1; either TRBD1 or TRBD2 may fit D (6 bases each). Trimming removed 5 bases at V and 5 bases at J, with 16 bases between. Germline lookup yields CDR1 MNHEY and CDR2 SVGAGI. This CDR3 has 15 residues. CDR3 loop: CASSPKGGRDNEQFF. CDR3 DNA sequence: TGTGCCAGCAGTCCCAAGGGGGGCAGGGACAATGAGCAGTTCTTC.